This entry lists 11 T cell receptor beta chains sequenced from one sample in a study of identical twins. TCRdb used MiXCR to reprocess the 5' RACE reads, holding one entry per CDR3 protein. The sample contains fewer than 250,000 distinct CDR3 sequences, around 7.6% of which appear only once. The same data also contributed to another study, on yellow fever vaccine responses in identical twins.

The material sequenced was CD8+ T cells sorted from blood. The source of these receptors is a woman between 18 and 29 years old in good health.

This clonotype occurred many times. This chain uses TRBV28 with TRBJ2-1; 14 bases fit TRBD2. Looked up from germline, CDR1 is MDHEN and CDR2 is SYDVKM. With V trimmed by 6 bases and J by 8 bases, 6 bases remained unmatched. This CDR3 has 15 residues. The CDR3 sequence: CASRIGLAGGDEQFF. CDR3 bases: TGTGCCAGCAGAATAGGACTAGCGGGGGGCGATGAGCAGTTCTTC.

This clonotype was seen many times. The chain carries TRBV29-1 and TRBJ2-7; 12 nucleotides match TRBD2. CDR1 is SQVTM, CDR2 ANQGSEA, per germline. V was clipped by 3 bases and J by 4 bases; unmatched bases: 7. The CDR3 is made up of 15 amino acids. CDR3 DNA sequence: TGCAGCGTTGAGTTTTCGACTAGCGGGAGATACGAGCAGTACTTC. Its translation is CSVEFSTSGRYEQYF.

The CDR3 sequence is CASSTRTSGSWNEQFF. The CDR3, as DNA: TGTGCCAGCAGTACCAGGACTAGCGGGAGTTGGAATGAGCAGTTCTTC. The rearrangement joins TRBV28 to TRBJ2-1; 13 bases map to TRBD2. J was trimmed by 7 bases and V by 5 bases; bases with no gene match: 8. Per the germline V gene, CDR1 is MDHEN and CDR2 is SYDVKM. There are 16 residues in the CDR3.

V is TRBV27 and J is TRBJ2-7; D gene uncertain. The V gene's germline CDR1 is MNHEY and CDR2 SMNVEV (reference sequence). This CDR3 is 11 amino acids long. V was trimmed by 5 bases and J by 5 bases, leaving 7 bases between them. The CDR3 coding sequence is TGTGCCAGCAGTGACCTGGACGAGCAGTACTTC. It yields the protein CASSDLDEQYF.

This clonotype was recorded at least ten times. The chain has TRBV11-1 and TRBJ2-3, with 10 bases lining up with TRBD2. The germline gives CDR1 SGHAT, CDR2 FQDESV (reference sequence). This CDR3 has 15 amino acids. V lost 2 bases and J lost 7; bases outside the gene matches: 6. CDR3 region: CASSLKRTSGNTQYF. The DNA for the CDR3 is TGTGCCAGCAGCTTAAAACGGACTAGCGGTAATACGCAGTATTTT.

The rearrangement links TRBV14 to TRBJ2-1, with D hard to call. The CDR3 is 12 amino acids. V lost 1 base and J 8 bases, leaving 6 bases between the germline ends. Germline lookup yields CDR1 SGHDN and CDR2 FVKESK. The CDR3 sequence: CASSQVVHEQFF. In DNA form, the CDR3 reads TGTGCCAGCAGCCAAGTAGTCCATGAGCAGTTCTTC.

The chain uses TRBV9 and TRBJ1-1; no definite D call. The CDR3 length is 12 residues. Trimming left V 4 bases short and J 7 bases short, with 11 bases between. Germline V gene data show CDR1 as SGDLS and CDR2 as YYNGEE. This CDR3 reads CASSPVGIEAFF. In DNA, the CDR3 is TGTGCCAGCAGCCCGGTCGGGATTGAAGCTTTCTTT.

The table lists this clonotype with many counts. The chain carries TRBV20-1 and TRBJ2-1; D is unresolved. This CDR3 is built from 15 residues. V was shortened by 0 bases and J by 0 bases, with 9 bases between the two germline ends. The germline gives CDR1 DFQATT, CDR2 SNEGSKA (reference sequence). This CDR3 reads CSARDRLSSYNEQFF. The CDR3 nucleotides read TGCAGTGCTAGAGATCGCTTGAGCTCCTACAATGAGCAGTTCTTC.

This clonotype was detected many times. CDR3 sequence: CASSHNSGSIYEQYF. The CDR3 DNA is TGCGCCAGCAGCCATAATAGCGGGAGTATCTACGAGCAGTACTTC. V and J are TRBV4-1 and TRBJ2-7; TRBD2 agrees at 9 bases. CDR1 and CDR2 from the germline V gene are MGHRA and YSYEKL. Unmatched junction bases numbered 6, after V lost 3 bases and J lost 3 bases. The CDR3 has 15 residues.

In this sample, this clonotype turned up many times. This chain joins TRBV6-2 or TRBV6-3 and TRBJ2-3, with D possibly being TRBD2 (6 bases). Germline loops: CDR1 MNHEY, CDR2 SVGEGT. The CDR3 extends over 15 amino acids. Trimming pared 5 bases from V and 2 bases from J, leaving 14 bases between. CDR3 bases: TGTGCCAGCAGTCACCGGACTACTTACACAGATACGCAGTATTTT. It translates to CASSHRTTYTDTQYF.

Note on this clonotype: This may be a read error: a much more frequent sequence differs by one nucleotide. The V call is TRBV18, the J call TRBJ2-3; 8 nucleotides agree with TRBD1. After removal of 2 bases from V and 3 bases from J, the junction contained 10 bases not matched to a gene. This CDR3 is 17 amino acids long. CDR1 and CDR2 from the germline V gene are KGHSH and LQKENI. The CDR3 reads CASSPERTGSMTDTQYF. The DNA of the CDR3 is TGTGCCAGCTCACCAGAACGGACAGGGTCGATGACAGATACGCAGTATTTT.